Shown below are 6 T cell receptor beta chains from a single sample sequenced in a study of T cell responses to AZD1222 COVID-19 vaccine. The assay was immunoSEQ multiplex PCR, and TCRdb's table has in-frame clones only and misses some. This repertoire shows over 8,000 clones, around nine tenths found once; its top ten account for less than 9%. Sequenced material: peripheral blood, taken 28 days after the second AZD1222 dose. These receptors were taken from an adult who received the AZD1222 COVID-19 vaccine.

The V gene is TRBV28, the J gene TRBJ1-6; no clear D. The V and J ends lost 5 bases and 3 bases respectively, with 5 bases between them. In germline, CDR1 is MDHEN, CDR2 SYDVKM. The length of the CDR3 is 13 residues. The CDR3 is CASSPIYNSPLHF. The CDR3 nucleotides are TGTGCCAGCAGTCCCATCTATAATTCACCCCTCCACTTT.

V gene TRBV19 combines with J gene TRBJ1-5; D is ambiguous. Germline lookup yields CDR1 LNHDA and CDR2 SQIVND (reference sequence). The V end was cut by 1 base, the J end by 4 bases, with 8 bases between. The CDR3 is 14 amino acids. CDR3 bases: TGTGCCAGTAGTATAGGCTCGGGAAATCAGCCCCAGCATTTT. This sequence encodes CASSIGSGNQPQHF.

V and J are TRBV30 and TRBJ2-2; 8 bases agree with TRBD2. This CDR3 spans 16 amino acids. V dropped 3 bases and J dropped 8; count of bases not matched to a gene: 14. CDR1 GTSNPN and CDR2 SVGIG come from the germline V gene (reference sequence). CDR3 in amino acids: CAWRSEREFSAGELFF. CDR3 nucleotides: TGTGCCTGGAGAAGTGAGCGGGAGTTCTCTGCGGGGGAGCTGTTTTTT.

The chain couples TRBV9 to TRBJ1-2; D is unresolved. The length of the CDR3 is 14 residues. Germline values: CDR1 SGDLS, CDR2 YYNGEE. Trimming took off 0 bases at V and 7 bases at J, with 13 bases between the two ends. The CDR3 loop is CASSVGPPGRGYTF. The CDR3 coding sequence is TGTGCCAGCAGCGTAGGACCGCCCGGTCGTGGCTACACCTTC.

The chain carries TRBV6-1 and TRBJ2-7; 9 bases agree with TRBD1. V dropped 1 base and J dropped 6; count of bases not matched to a gene: 4. The CDR3 runs to 14 residues. Germline V gene sequence: CDR1 MNHNS, CDR2 SASEGT. The DNA of the CDR3 is TGTGCCAGCAGTGAAGGGACAGGGGTGAGCGAGCAGTACTTC. It codes for CASSEGTGVSEQYF.

The V and J genes are TRBV7-9 and TRBJ1-2, with 8 bases lining up with TRBD1. In germline, CDR1 is SEHNR, CDR2 FQNEAQ (reference sequence). J lost 8 bases, V lost 5 bases, and 13 bases had no gene match. The CDR3 sequence is 15 residues long. The CDR3 DNA sequence: TGTGCCAGCAGCAAACAGGGGGGAGAGGTCAACGGCTACACCTTC. Amino acids: CASSKQGGEVNGYTF.